The next 6 T cell receptor beta chains were all read from a single sample in a study of blood T cell repertoires in COVID-19. Here immunoSEQ multiplex PCR was the method, and the copy in TCRdb shows in-frame clones only, minus some. The sample carries about 48,000 clones, less than 95% recorded once. The sequenced material came from peripheral blood. The receptor source for this set is a man aged 65-85 years with acute or convalescent COVID-19.

The chain uses TRBV27 and TRBJ1-2; D ambiguous. The germline V gene encodes CDR1 MNHEY and CDR2 SMNVEV (reference sequence). The CDR3 length is 14 residues. V shed 6 bases and J shed 0 bases, with 11 bases lying between them. The CDR3 region has the DNA TGTGCCAGCAGCTATACCGGGACTAACTATGGCTACACCTTC. This translates into CASSYTGTNYGYTF.

The rearrangement links TRBV18 to TRBJ1-2; D is unclear. Trimming stripped 2 bases from V and 3 bases from J, with 10 bases between. The CDR3 length is 14 residues. Germline V CDR1 and CDR2: KGHSH, LQKENI. The CDR3 nucleotides read TGTGCCAGCTCACCATTGGAGGGTCACTATGGCTACACCTTC. Translated, it gives CASSPLEGHYGYTF.

In this sample, this clone turned up a few times. This chain links TRBV11-2 with TRBJ2-7; D possibly corresponds to TRBD2 (7 bases). V lost 1 base and J 5 bases, leaving 18 bases between the germline ends. Germline CDR1 reads SGHAT; CDR2 reads FQNNGV. CDR3 length: 16 residues. The CDR3 here is CASSLVSGGPINEQYF. CDR3 in DNA: TGTGCCAGCAGCTTAGTCTCGGGGGGCCCAATCAACGAGCAGTACTTC.

In DNA form, the CDR3 reads TGTGCCAGCAGTTACTCGTTGGGACAGGGGCCATACTATGGCTACACCTTC. It codes for CASSYSLGQGPYYGYTF. The J gene is TRBJ1-2, the V gene TRBV6-2 or TRBV6-3; 10 positions match TRBD1. Losses at the gene ends were 0 bases for V and 3 bases for J; bases not matched to a gene: 7. Germline V gene sequence: CDR1 MNHEY, CDR2 SVGEGT. There are 17 residues in the CDR3.

The V and J genes are TRBV6-2 or TRBV6-3 and TRBJ1-5; D not certain. Germline loops: CDR1 MNHEY, CDR2 SVGEGT. This CDR3 is built from 15 residues. Trimming took 4 bases from V and 0 from J, leaving 10 bases between them. The CDR3 nucleotides are TGTGCCAGCAGTTCCCCCCAGGCTAGCAATCAGCCCCAGCATTTT. Translating gives CASSSPQASNQPQHF.

The chain is built from TRBV5-8 and TRBJ2-2; 12 bases line up with TRBD1. This CDR3 region has 17 residues. Per germline, CDR1 SGHTS and CDR2 YDEGEE. With V trimmed by 4 bases and J by 4 bases, 8 bases remained unmatched. Here the CDR3 DNA reads TGTGCCAGCAGCGTCCGGGACAGGGGGCGCGGCACCGGGGAGCTGTTTTTT. Its translation: CASSVRDRGRGTGELFF.